Reported below is one T cell receptor beta chain. Participants had their cohort set by participant-reported clinical history. Individuals in the exposed group had encountered a COVID-19 case within 2 weeks preceding study entry. This specimen belongs to a study of blood T cell repertoires in COVID-19. Turning to the study itself: Sites across the United States, Italy and Spain contributed samples from acute and convalescent COVID-19. T cells, B-cell-depleted T cells, or PBMCs supplied cDNA or gDNA.

Some clones are missing from TCRdb's copy, which holds only in-frame ones; the method was immunoSEQ multiplex PCR. This table holds more than 250,000 clones, roughly 80% found once. The sequence was obtained from a man in his forties or fifties who had been exposed to COVID-19. The sample comprised PBMCs or T cells enriched from blood (not recorded which).

The CDR3 nucleotides read TGTGCCAGCAGCTTGGAGCCCCTCCTACTAGCGGGAGAGGGCACCGGGGAGCTGTTTTTT. It translates to CASSLEPLLLAGEGTGELFF. The J gene is TRBJ2-2, the V gene TRBV5-5, with TRBD2 matching over 11 bases. J was trimmed by 4 bases and V by 0 bases; bases with no gene match: 14. Germline CDR1 and CDR2: SGHKS and YYEKEE (reference sequence). The CDR3 runs to 20 residues.